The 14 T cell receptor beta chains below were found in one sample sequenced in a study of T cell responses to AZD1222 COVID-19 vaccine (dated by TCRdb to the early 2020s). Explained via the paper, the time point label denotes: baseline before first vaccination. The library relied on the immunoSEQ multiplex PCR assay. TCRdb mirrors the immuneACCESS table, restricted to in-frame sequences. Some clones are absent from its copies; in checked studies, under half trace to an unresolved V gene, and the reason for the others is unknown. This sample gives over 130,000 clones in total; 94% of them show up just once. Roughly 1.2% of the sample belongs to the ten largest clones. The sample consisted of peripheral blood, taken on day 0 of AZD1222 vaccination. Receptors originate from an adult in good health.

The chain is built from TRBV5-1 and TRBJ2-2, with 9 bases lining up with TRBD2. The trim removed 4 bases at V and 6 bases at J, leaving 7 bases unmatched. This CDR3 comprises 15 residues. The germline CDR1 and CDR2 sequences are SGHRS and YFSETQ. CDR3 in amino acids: CASSRSGGSPGELFF. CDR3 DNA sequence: TGCGCCAGCAGCCGGAGCGGGGGGAGTCCCGGGGAGCTGTTTTTT.

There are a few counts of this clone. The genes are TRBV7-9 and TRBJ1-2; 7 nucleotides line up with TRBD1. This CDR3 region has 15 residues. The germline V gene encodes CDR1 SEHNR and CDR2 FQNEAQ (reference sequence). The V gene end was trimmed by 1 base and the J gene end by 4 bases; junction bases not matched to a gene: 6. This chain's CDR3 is CASSLEDRPLYGYTF. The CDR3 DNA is TGTGCCAGCAGCTTAGAGGACAGGCCTCTCTATGGCTACACCTTC.

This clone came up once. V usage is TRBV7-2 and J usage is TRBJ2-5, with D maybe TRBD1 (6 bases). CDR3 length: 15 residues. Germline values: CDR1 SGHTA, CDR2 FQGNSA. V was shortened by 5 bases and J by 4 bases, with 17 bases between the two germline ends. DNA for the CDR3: TGTGCCAGCAGCAGGCGATTGACAGGCACAGAGACCCAGTACTTC. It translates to CASSRRLTGTETQYF.

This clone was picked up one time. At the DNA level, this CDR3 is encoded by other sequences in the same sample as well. In nucleotides, the CDR3 is TGTGCCAGCTCACCAGGGCAGGGGGAGACCCAGTACTTC. Translated: CASSPGQGETQYF. The chain has TRBV18 and TRBJ2-5; D may be TRBD1 (6 bases). The CDR3 is 13 residues long. Germline CDR1 reads KGHSH; CDR2 reads LQKENI. V lost 2 bases to trimming and J lost 5 bases, with 9 bases between them.

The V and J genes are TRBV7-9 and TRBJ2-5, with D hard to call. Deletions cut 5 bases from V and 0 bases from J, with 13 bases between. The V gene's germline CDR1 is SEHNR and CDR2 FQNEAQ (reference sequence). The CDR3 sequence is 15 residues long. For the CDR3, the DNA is TGTGCCAGCAGCCCCGGTAGGAGCTACCAAGAGACCCAGTACTTC. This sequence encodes CASSPGRSYQETQYF.

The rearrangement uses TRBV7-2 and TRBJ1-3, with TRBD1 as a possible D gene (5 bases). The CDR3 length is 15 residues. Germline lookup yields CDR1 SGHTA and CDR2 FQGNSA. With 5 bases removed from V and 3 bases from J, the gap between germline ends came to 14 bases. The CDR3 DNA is TGTGCCAGCAGCCCAGACAGCGCCCGTGGAAACACCATATATTTT. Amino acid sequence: CASSPDSARGNTIYF. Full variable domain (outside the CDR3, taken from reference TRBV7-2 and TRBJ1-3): GAGVSQSPSNKVTEKGKDVELRCDPISGHTALYWYRQSLGQGLEFLIYFQGNSAPDKSGLPSDRFSAERTGGSVSTLTIQRTQQEDSAVYLCASSPDSARGNTIYFGEGSWLTVV.

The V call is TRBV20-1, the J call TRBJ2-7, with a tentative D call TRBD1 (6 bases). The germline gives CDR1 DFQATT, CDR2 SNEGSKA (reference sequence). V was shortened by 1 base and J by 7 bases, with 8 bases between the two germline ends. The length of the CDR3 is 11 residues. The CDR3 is CSARVQGEQYV. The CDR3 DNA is TGCAGTGCTAGAGTTCAGGGGGAGCAGTACGTC.

In DNA form, the CDR3 reads TGTGCCAGCAGTTCCCAGAAAAGAGAGACCCAGTACTTC. Translating gives CASSSQKRETQYF. The rearrangement uses TRBV6-5 and TRBJ2-5; D is undetermined. The CDR3 has 13 amino acids. The V gene lost 4 bases and the J gene lost 4 bases, with 10 bases spanning the gap. The germline V gene has CDR1 MNHEY and CDR2 SVGAGI.

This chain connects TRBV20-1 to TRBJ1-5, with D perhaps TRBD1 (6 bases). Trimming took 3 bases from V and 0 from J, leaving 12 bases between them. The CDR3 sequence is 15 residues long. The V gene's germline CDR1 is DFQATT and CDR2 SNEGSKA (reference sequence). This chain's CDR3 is CSASNRGFSNQPQHF. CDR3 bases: TGCAGTGCTAGTAATAGGGGGTTTAGCAATCAGCCCCAGCATTTT.

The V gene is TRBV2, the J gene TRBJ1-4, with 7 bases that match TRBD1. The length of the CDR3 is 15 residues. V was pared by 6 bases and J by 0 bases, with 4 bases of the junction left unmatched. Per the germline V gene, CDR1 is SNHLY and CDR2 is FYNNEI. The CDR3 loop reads CASSPQGATNEKLFF. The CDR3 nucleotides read TGTGCCAGCAGCCCTCAGGGGGCAACTAATGAAAAACTGTTTTTT.

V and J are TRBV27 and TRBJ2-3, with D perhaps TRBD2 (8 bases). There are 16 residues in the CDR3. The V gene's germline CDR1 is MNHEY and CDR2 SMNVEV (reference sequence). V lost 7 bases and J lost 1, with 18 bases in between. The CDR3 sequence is CASKPGGGWGTDTQYF. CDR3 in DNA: TGTGCCAGCAAACCGGGAGGGGGCTGGGGCACAGATACGCAGTATTTT.

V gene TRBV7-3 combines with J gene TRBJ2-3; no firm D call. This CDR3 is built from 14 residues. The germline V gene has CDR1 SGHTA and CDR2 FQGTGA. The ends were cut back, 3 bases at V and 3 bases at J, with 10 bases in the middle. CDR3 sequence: CASSLPGLTDTQYF. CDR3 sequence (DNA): TGTGCCAGCAGCTTGCCGGGCCTAACAGATACGCAGTATTTT.

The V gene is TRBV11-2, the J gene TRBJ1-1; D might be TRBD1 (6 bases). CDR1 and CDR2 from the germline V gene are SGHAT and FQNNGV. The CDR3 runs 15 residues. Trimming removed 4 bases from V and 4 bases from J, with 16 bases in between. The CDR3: CASSSLTRGGTEAFF. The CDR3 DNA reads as TGTGCCAGCAGCTCGCTCACCAGGGGCGGCACTGAAGCTTTCTTT.

CDR3 residues: CASSSTGVGSSANEKLFF. CDR3 sequence (DNA): TGCGCCAGCAGCTCTACAGGGGTGGGTTCCTCAGCTAATGAAAAACTGTTTTTT. This chain joins TRBV5-1 and TRBJ1-4; 7 nucleotides align to TRBD1. The CDR3 extends over 18 amino acids. Germline CDR1 is SGHRS and CDR2 is YFSETQ. V dropped 3 bases and J dropped 3; count of bases not matched to a gene: 14.